The 10 T cell receptor beta chains below all came from one sample that was sequenced in a study of cytomegalovirus exposure and HLA in healthy donors. The PCR used 60 Vbeta and 13 Jbeta primers. Here immunoSEQ multiplex PCR was the method, and the copy in TCRdb shows in-frame clones only, minus some. The listing contains 150,000 or so clones. The sequenced material came from PBMCs. The receptors here all came from a man younger than 40 in good health and CMV-seronegative.

The chain is built from TRBV5-1 and TRBJ1-1; the D gene is possibly TRBD1 (6 bases). CDR3 size: 15 residues. Trimming took 0 bases from V and 1 from J, leaving 10 bases between them. CDR1 and CDR2 (germline): SGHRS, YFSETQ. For the CDR3, the DNA is TGCGCCAGCAGCTTGGGGACGGACAGGAACACTGAAGCTTTCTTT. This encodes CASSLGTDRNTEAFF. The full variable domain, with the rest looked up from reference TRBV5-1 and TRBJ1-1, is KAGVTQTPRYLIKTRGQQVTLSCSPISGHRSVSWYQQTPGQGLQFLFEYFSETQRNKGNFPGRFSGRQFSNSRSEMNVSTLELGDSALYLCASSLGTDRNTEAFFGQGTRLTVV.

This chain uses TRBV9 with TRBJ2-1, with 8 bases matching TRBD2. The CDR3 is 16 residues long. V lost 4 bases to trimming and J lost 2 bases; unmatched junction nucleotides: 8. Germline V gene sequence: CDR1 SGDLS, CDR2 YYNGEE. The CDR3 reads CASSLGPGLAYNEQFF. CDR3 bases: TGTGCCAGCAGCCTGGGTCCGGGACTAGCCTACAATGAGCAGTTCTTC.

The gene calls are TRBV4-1 and TRBJ2-3, with D possibly being TRBD2 (5 bases). V gave up 1 base and J gave up 6 bases, with 14 bases separating them. The CDR3 consists of 15 residues. Germline V gene lookup returns CDR1 MGHRA and CDR2 YSYEKL. CDR3 loop: CASSQAGKTLDTQYF. The CDR3 nucleotides are TGCGCCAGCAGCCAAGCCGGGAAAACTCTGGATACGCAGTATTTT.

The rearrangement links TRBV19 to TRBJ2-1, with TRBD2 matching 13 bases. With V trimmed by 10 bases and J by 3 bases, 15 bases remained unmatched. Germline V lookup: CDR1 LNHDA, CDR2 SQIVND (reference sequence). This CDR3 has 18 residues. The CDR3 nucleotides read TGTGCCACTAATCGGGCCTGGACTAGCGGGAGTCTCTACAATGAGCAGTTCTTC. Translated, it gives CATNRAWTSGSLYNEQFF.

This CDR3 is CASGSSRTGGVTDTQYF. For the CDR3, the DNA is TGTGCTAGTGGTTCGTCAAGGACAGGGGGCGTTACAGATACGCAGTATTTT. J is TRBJ2-3 and V is TRBV12-5; TRBD1 agrees at 11 bases. The ends lost 4 bases at V and 3 bases at J; junction bases unmatched: 9. The CDR3 covers 17 residues. Germline V CDR1 and CDR2: LGHNT, FRNRAP.

This chain joins TRBV25-1 and TRBJ1-5; TRBD1 is a possible D gene (5 bases). Per the germline V gene, CDR1 is MGHDK and CDR2 is SYGVNS. The CDR3 runs 14 residues. The V end was cut by 3 bases, the J end by 6 bases, with 12 bases between. The CDR3 region has the DNA TGTGCCAGCAGTGATCATAGGGGCGGTCAGCCCCAGCATTTT. Translated: CASSDHRGGQPQHF.

The genes are TRBV5-5 and TRBJ1-2; D is perhaps TRBD1 (6 bases). The CDR3 extends over 15 amino acids. The V end was cut by 0 bases, the J end by 4 bases, with 13 bases between. Germline-derived CDR1 and CDR2 are SGHKS and YYEKEE (reference sequence). The CDR3 spells CASSLDWGLIYGYTF. In DNA, the CDR3 is TGTGCCAGCAGCTTGGACTGGGGGCTGATCTATGGCTACACCTTC.

V usage is TRBV19 and J usage is TRBJ1-5, with D tentatively TRBD1 (5 bases). Germline CDR1 is LNHDA and CDR2 is SQIVND (reference sequence). The CDR3 spans 14 residues. V was shortened by 5 bases and J by 3 bases, with 11 bases between the two germline ends. CDR3 sequence reads: CASSADSDNQPQHF. DNA for the CDR3: TGTGCCAGTAGTGCTGACAGTGACAATCAGCCCCAGCATTTT.

This chain uses TRBV7-6 with TRBJ2-5; D is perhaps TRBD2 (5 bases). Trimming shortened V by 0 bases and J by 5 bases, and 10 bases separated the two germline ends. Germline V gene sequence: CDR1 SGHVS, CDR2 FNYEAQ. CDR3 length: 14 amino acids. The CDR3 DNA reads TGTGCCAGCAGCTTAGCCCCGGAGGACGAGACCCAGTACTTC. This translates into CASSLAPEDETQYF.

The rearrangement links TRBV27 to TRBJ2-3; weak D call: TRBD2 (6 bases). The V gene's germline CDR1 is MNHEY and CDR2 SMNVEV (reference sequence). The germline V and J ends were trimmed by 8 bases and 4 bases, with 16 bases remaining between them. The CDR3 consists of 14 residues. DNA of the CDR3: TGTGCCAGCCGGTGGGGGTCGGGAGCAGATACGCAGTATTTT. This encodes CASRWGSGADTQYF.